This T cell receptor beta chain was captured by sequencing in a study of cytotoxic CD8 clonotypes in ibrutinib-treated CLL. Assay used: immunoSEQ multiplex PCR; TCRdb lists only in-frame clones, some missing. The table includes under 200,000 clones, roughly 86% detected once. Germline CDR1 and CDR2: SQVTM and ANQGSEA. The CDR3 is 13 amino acids. V lost 3 bases, J lost 5 bases, and 13 bases lay in between. The sequencing here drew on PBMCs, taken after 12 months of ibrutinib treatment. The V call is TRBV29-1, the J call TRBJ2-5, with D possibly matching TRBD2 (5 bases). The receptor's source is a human donor with chronic lymphocytic leukemia. As DNA, the CDR3 is TGCAGCGTTGATTCGCGGCGAGGGGAGACCCAGTACTTC. Translation: CSVDSRRGETQYF.